This TCR beta chain was sequenced in a study of cytomegalovirus exposure and HLA in healthy donors. Study background: Among the 398 genotyped donors, approximately 80% were placed in the Caucasian-associated ancestry cluster. Whole-study findings and limits: The study flagged roughly 150 TCR beta chains as cytomegalovirus-associated. Further analysis was carried out later, and it showed several of the most significant clusters appearing linked to common viral pathogens.

PCR amplification relied on 60 Vbeta primers (plus 13 Jbeta primers). The data were produced by immunoSEQ multiplex PCR, yet TCRdb's version contains in-frame clones alone and is incomplete. The sample lists 110,000 or so clones; over 65% were seen once. CDR1 and CDR2 from the germline V gene are SGHRS and YFSETQ. The CDR3 extends over 14 amino acids. Trimming cost V 3 bases and J 3 bases; bases outside gene matches: 4. Of note for this clone: Its target is unknown.

The clonotype was recovered from a woman aged 40 to 49 in good health and CMV-seropositive. The sequencing sample was made of PBMCs. V usage is TRBV5-1 and J usage is TRBJ1-2; TRBD1 agrees at 8 bases. CDR3 nucleotide sequence: TGCGCCAGCAGCTCCTTGACAGGGGACTATGGCTACACCTTC. Translating it yields CASSSLTGDYGYTF.